Following are 24 T cell receptor beta chains from one sample sequenced in a study of blood T cell repertoires in COVID-19. Clones were read by immunoSEQ multiplex PCR, and TCRdb kept only the in-frame ones, dropping some. The data hold 200,000 to 250,000 clones, with about three quarters observed a single time. Input material: peripheral blood. The receptors were gathered from a woman in her 70s with acute or convalescent COVID-19.

The CDR3 loop is CASTMDRLNTEAFF. The CDR3 nucleotides read TGCGCCAGCACCATGGACAGGTTAAACACTGAAGCTTTCTTT. V usage is TRBV5-1 and J usage is TRBJ1-1; 7 bases line up with TRBD1. Per the germline V gene, CDR1 is SGHRS and CDR2 is YFSETQ. V was clipped by 6 bases and J by 2 bases; unmatched bases: 7. The CDR3 has 14 residues.

This clone is a singleton in its sample. This chain uses TRBV10-3 with TRBJ1-1; D is perhaps TRBD1 (5 bases). The CDR3 is 12 residues long. Germline assignment: CDR1 ENHRY and CDR2 SYGVKD. The V end was cut by 6 bases, the J end by 3 bases, with 8 bases between. DNA for the CDR3: TGTGCCATCAGACAGGATTACACTGAAGCTTTCTTT. Translated: CAIRQDYTEAFF.

The chain uses TRBV6-4 and TRBJ2-7, with 8 bases lining up with TRBD2. V was pared by 8 bases and J by 1 base, with 22 bases of the junction left unmatched. The CDR3 sequence is 19 residues long. Germline V gives CDR1 MRHNA, CDR2 SNTAGT. DNA for the CDR3: TGTGCCAGCCTTGAGCCATTCGAGGGCGGGAGGTTCCCTTCCTACGAGCAGTACTTC. Protein sequence: CASLEPFEGGRFPSYEQYF.

The chain links TRBV6-2 or TRBV6-3 to TRBJ2-6; D unclear. CDR1 is MNHEY and CDR2 is SVGEGT in the germline V gene. This CDR3 spans 16 amino acids. V lost 2 bases and J lost 0, with 8 bases in between. The CDR3 spells CASSYKASSGANVLTF. The CDR3 nucleotides are TGTGCCAGCAGTTACAAAGCTTCCTCTGGGGCCAACGTCCTGACTTTC.

The CDR3: CASSLEAGYTEAFF. CDR3 in DNA: TGTGCCAGCAGCTTAGAAGCAGGGTACACTGAAGCTTTCTTT. The rearrangement links TRBV7-9 to TRBJ1-1, with D tentatively TRBD1 (5 bases). Germline lookup yields CDR1 SEHNR and CDR2 FQNEAQ (reference sequence). The CDR3 runs to 14 residues. V lost 1 base and J 3 bases, leaving 9 bases between the germline ends.

The chain carries TRBV7-2 and TRBJ2-1; 7 bases are a match to TRBD2. The CDR3 is made up of 16 amino acids. Germline V CDR1 and CDR2: SGHTA, FQGNSA. J gave up 0 bases and V 5 bases, and 7 bases lay outside the gene matches. The CDR3 is CASSRSGGSSYNEQFF. The CDR3 DNA reads TGTGCCAGCAGCCGCAGCGGCGGGAGCTCCTACAATGAGCAGTTCTTC. Variable domain in full (rest from reference TRBV7-2 and TRBJ2-1): GAGVSQSPSNKVTEKGKDVELRCDPISGHTALYWYRQSLGQGLEFLIYFQGNSAPDKSGLPSDRFSAERTGGSVSTLTIQRTQQEDSAVYLCASSRSGGSSYNEQFFGPGTRLTVL.

The chain recombines TRBV11-3 with TRBJ2-2; 10 bases line up with TRBD2. The CDR3 has 20 residues. Germline V CDR1 and CDR2: SGHNT, YENEEA. The J segment lost 4 bases and the V segment lost 5 bases, leaving 19 bases of the junction unmatched. Written as DNA, the CDR3 is TGTGCCAGCAGCATCACCCCGTGGGCTAGCGGGAGAGGGGGCACCGGGGAGCTGTTTTTT. Encoded protein: CASSITPWASGRGGTGELFF.

The chain recombines TRBV9 with TRBJ1-5; D perhaps matches TRBD1 (5 bases). The CDR3 is 15 residues long. The V end lost 0 bases, the J end lost 6 bases, and 13 bases lay between the germline ends. Germline CDR1 and CDR2: SGDLS and YYNGEE. The CDR3 DNA reads TGTGCCAGCAGCGTAGGAGTGGGGCAGGGTCAGCCCCAGCATTTT. It translates to CASSVGVGQGQPQHF.

V is TRBV11-3 and J is TRBJ1-5; 7 bases line up with TRBD1. Germline CDR1 and CDR2: SGHNT and YENEEA. V shed 7 bases and J 6 bases; nucleotides not matched to a gene: 12. This CDR3 comprises 15 residues. Written as DNA, the CDR3 is TGTGCCAGCATGAAAGTAGGGGGCGGTAGTCAGCCCCAGCATTTT. As protein: CASMKVGGGSQPQHF.

The chain is built from TRBV6-5 and TRBJ2-7, with 7 positions matching TRBD1. V was pared by 6 bases and J by 5 bases, with 7 bases of the junction left unmatched. CDR1 MNHEY and CDR2 SVGAGI come from the germline V gene. CDR3 size: 13 residues. The CDR3: CASRRQGLDEQYF. In DNA, the CDR3 is TGTGCCAGCAGAAGACAGGGTCTCGACGAGCAGTACTTC.

This chain links TRBV5-6 with TRBJ1-2; no definite D call. The CDR3 has 12 amino acids. CDR1 is SGHDT, CDR2 YYEEEE, per germline. V was clipped by 2 bases and J by 4 bases, with 6 bases between them. The CDR3 here is CASSFNSYGYTF. The DNA for the CDR3 is TGTGCCAGCAGCTTTAACAGCTATGGCTACACCTTC.

The genes are TRBV9 and TRBJ2-2; TRBD2 matches 9 bases. V shed 0 bases, J shed 3 bases, and the junction held 6 bases outside the gene matches. Germline lookup yields CDR1 SGDLS and CDR2 YYNGEE. The CDR3 extends over 17 amino acids. The DNA of the CDR3 is TGTGCCAGCAGCGTAGTGGGTAGCGGGAGTCACACCGGGGAGCTGTTTTTT. It specifies CASSVVGSGSHTGELFF.

Ten or more counts support this clone. The chain has TRBV28 and TRBJ1-1; tentative D call: TRBD1 (5 bases). CDR3 length equals 11 residues. The germline V and J ends were trimmed by 6 bases and 10 bases, with 12 bases remaining between them. In germline, CDR1 is MDHEN, CDR2 SYDVKM. In DNA, the CDR3 is TGTGCCAGCAGCCCCTCAAGGGGAGCTTTCTTT. Encoded protein: CASSPSRGAFF.

V is TRBV5-1 and J is TRBJ2-5; 11 bases match TRBD2. Trimming cost V 5 bases and J 5 bases; bases outside gene matches: 20. The CDR3 covers 19 residues. Germline-derived CDR1 and CDR2 are SGHRS and YFSETQ. CDR3 amino acids: CASRSDTLGLADNGETQYF. CDR3 coding DNA: TGCGCCAGCAGGTCGGATACGTTGGGACTAGCGGATAATGGGGAGACCCAGTACTTC.

The rearrangement links TRBV10-3 to TRBJ2-7; 7 bases align to TRBD1. CDR1 is ENHRY and CDR2 is SYGVKD in the germline V gene. This CDR3 is built from 12 residues. J was trimmed by 6 bases and V by 8 bases; bases with no gene match: 7. CDR3 in amino acids: CAIAQGMGEQYF. CDR3 nucleotide sequence: TGTGCCATCGCACAGGGGATGGGCGAGCAGTACTTC.

The V gene is TRBV30, the J gene TRBJ1-4, with D possibly matching TRBD1 (5 bases). The V gene's germline CDR1 is GTSNPN and CDR2 SVGIG (reference sequence). The V and J ends lost 5 bases and 0 bases respectively, with 16 bases between them. The CDR3 extends over 16 amino acids. CDR3 residues: CAWSSGGFATNEKLFF. For the CDR3, the DNA is TGTGCCTGGTCTTCGGGGGGATTTGCAACTAATGAAAAACTGTTTTTT.

This clone came up once. Written as DNA, the CDR3 is TGTGCCAGCAGTTACTCCCATGCCCGAGGTTGGCCCCAGCATTTT. The encoded protein is CASSYSHARGWPQHF. V and J are TRBV6-5 and TRBJ1-5; unclear D gene. The length of the CDR3 is 15 residues. Germline CDR1 and CDR2: MNHEY and SVGAGI. V was pared by 0 bases and J by 9 bases, with 15 bases between.

The J gene is TRBJ2-1, the V gene TRBV7-9; TRBD2 aligns across 11 bases. Germline V lookup: CDR1 SEHNR, CDR2 FQNEAQ (reference sequence). V trimming: 5 bases; J trimming: 2 bases; junction bases outside the gene matches: 2. The CDR3 length is 15 residues. This CDR3 reads CASSTTSGTYNEQFF. CDR3 nucleotides: TGTGCCAGCAGCACGACTAGCGGGACCTACAATGAGCAGTTCTTC.

The chain combines TRBV24-1 with TRBJ2-3, with D possibly matching TRBD1 (7 bases). With 6 bases removed from V and 0 bases from J, the gap between germline ends came to 21 bases. This CDR3 comprises 18 residues. Per the germline V gene, CDR1 is KGHDR and CDR2 is SFDVKD. CDR3 protein: CATSPSTDRDSSTDTQYF. The CDR3 region has the DNA TGTGCCACCAGTCCATCCACCGACAGGGACTCCAGCACAGATACGCAGTATTTT.

The chain has TRBV2 and TRBJ2-7; D is uncertain. Germline-derived CDR1 and CDR2 are SNHLY and FYNNEI. This CDR3 contains 13 residues. V lost 3 bases and J 6 bases, leaving 12 bases between the germline ends. The CDR3 loop is CASSDRRSGEQYF. The CDR3 region has the DNA TGTGCCAGCAGTGACCGACGGAGTGGCGAGCAGTACTTC.

The rearrangement joins TRBV19 to TRBJ2-5, with D perhaps TRBD2 (6 bases). V lost 4 bases, J lost 5 bases, and 17 bases lay in between. CDR3 length: 15 amino acids. CDR1 is LNHDA, CDR2 SQIVND, per germline (reference sequence). This CDR3 is CASSKPRDSKETQYF. DNA for the CDR3: TGTGCCAGTAGTAAACCCCGGGACTCAAAGGAGACCCAGTACTTC.

The chain uses TRBV27 and TRBJ2-7, with TRBD1 identical over 8 bases. Germline V gives CDR1 MNHEY, CDR2 SMNVEV (reference sequence). The V and J ends lost 2 bases and 2 bases, in that order; junction bases with no gene match: 5. The CDR3 is 15 residues long. CDR3 amino acids: CASSLRTGSPYEQYF. The CDR3 DNA is TGTGCCAGCAGTTTAAGGACAGGGAGTCCCTACGAGCAGTACTTC.

The chain employs TRBV15 and TRBJ2-1, with D tentatively TRBD2 (5 bases). Germline CDR1 LNHNV, CDR2 YYDKDF (reference sequence). There are 15 residues in the CDR3. The germline V and J ends were trimmed by 0 bases and 12 bases, with 18 bases remaining between them. CDR3 coding DNA: TGTGCCACCAGCAGAGATCGTGGGAGCGGACTTTGGCAGTTCTTC. It encodes CATSRDRGSGLWQFF.

V and J are TRBV27 and TRBJ1-1; weak D call: TRBD1 (6 bases). The CDR3 totals 13 residues. Germline CDR1 and CDR2: MNHEY and SMNVEV (reference sequence). Trimming left V 9 bases short and J 3 bases short, with 14 bases between. CDR3: CASKWGRDTEAFF. In nucleotides, the CDR3 is TGTGCCAGTAAGTGGGGGCGGGACACTGAAGCTTTCTTT.